A selection of T cell receptor beta chains follows, all from one sample in a study of T-cell reconstitution after alpha-beta-depleted transplantation in children. TCRdb ran MiXCR on the PCR reads and lists one entry per CDR3 protein. The sample records just over 950,000 distinct CDR3 sequences, around 30% being singletons. Material: PBMCs, mostly from graft donor cells, obtained 360 days after TCRalphabeta/CD19-depleted stem cell transplant. The receptors were gathered from a boy under two years old who had a stem cell transplant for SCID, so the T cells may come from the graft donor. The CDR3 runs from the conserved cysteine through the conserved F or W. Fields, in order: D gene, CDR3 length, clone size, V gene, J gene, CDR3 DNA, CDR3 protein. D genes are given only for firm matches. Clone size is shown for a subset of rows, as once, few, many or a class of expanded clone.

>.|14|.|TRBV9|TRBJ2-3
TGTGCCAGCAGACCGGGGAAGGCGACAGATACGCAGTATTTT
CASRPGKATDTQYF
>TRBD2|18|.|TRBV5-1|TRBJ2-7
TGCGCCAGCAGCTTGGGGCTAGCGGGGCCTGGGGCTTCTTACGAGCAGTACTTC
CASSLGLAGPGASYEQYF
>TRBD1|16|.|TRBV6-5|TRBJ1-1
TGTGCCAGCAGTTACGAAACAGGGACAGCCAACTCTGAAGCTTTCTTT
CASSYETGTANSEAFF
>.|15|.|TRBV7-9|TRBJ1-1
TGTGCCAGCAGCTTAGCCTGGGGATTGTCCACTGAAGCTTTCTTT
CASSLAWGLSTEAFF
>TRBD1|15|few|TRBV12-3/TRBV12-4|TRBJ1-5
TGTGCCAGCAGTTCCCCGGGACAGGGACATCAGCCCCAGCATTTT
CASSSPGQGHQPQHF
>TRBD1|15|few|TRBV29-1|TRBJ2-7
TGCAGCGTCGCCCCGGGACAGGTTCGCTCCTACGAGCAGTACTTC
CSVAPGQVRSYEQYF
>TRBD1|14|.|TRBV18|TRBJ2-1
TGTGCCAGCTCACCGCAGACAGGGCAGGGTGAGCAGTTCTTC
CASSPQTGQGEQFF
>TRBD2|15|.|TRBV7-3|TRBJ2-3
TGTGCCAGCAGCCCCCGCCGGGGGGAGAGAGATACGCAGTATTTT
CASSPRRGERDTQYF
>.|16|once|TRBV4-1|TRBJ2-3
TGCGCCAGCAGCCAAGAGGCAGGGATGGGAGCAGATACGCAGTATTTT
CASSQEAGMGADTQYF
>.|11|.|TRBV20-1|TRBJ1-1
TGCAGTGCCCGAGGACAGACTGAAGCTTTCTTT
CSARGQTEAFF
>TRBD2|15|few|TRBV9|TRBJ2-3
TGTGCCAGCAGCGTGACTAGCGGGGTGTCAGATACGCAGTATTTT
CASSVTSGVSDTQYF
>TRBD2|16|few|TRBV9|TRBJ2-7
TGTGCCAGCAGCGTAACCCCTCGACTAGCGGGGGGGGAGCAGTACTTC
CASSVTPRLAGGEQYF
>TRBD1|15|few|TRBV28|TRBJ2-1
TGTGCCAGCAGTTTCGGACAGGGGTTCCTCGATGAGCAGTTCTTC
CASSFGQGFLDEQFF
>TRBD2|16|few|TRBV20-1|TRBJ2-3
TGCAGTGCTAGCGTTCGCGGGGGGGAAACCACAGATACGCAGTATTTT
CSASVRGGETTDTQYF
>.|12|.|TRBV10-3|TRBJ1-5
TGTGCCATCAGTGAACCCTATCAGCCCCAGCATTTT
CAISEPYQPQHF
>.|15|.|TRBV12-3/TRBV12-4|TRBJ2-5
TGTGCCAGCAGTTTTGGGACGGTGGACCAAGAGACCCAGTACTTC
CASSFGTVDQETQYF
>TRBD1|14|few|TRBV12-3/TRBV12-4|TRBJ1-1
TGTGCCAGCAGCACCGGGACAGGGGGCACTGAAGCTTTCTTT
CASSTGTGGTEAFF
>.|14|few|TRBV4-1|TRBJ2-2
TGCGCCAGCAGCACGGACACTGTCACCGGGGAGCTGTTTTTT
CASSTDTVTGELFF